The 24 T cell receptor beta chains below all came from one sample that was sequenced in a study of tumor-infiltrating lymphocytes in primary liver carcinoma. Using a constant-region primer together with ProtoScript II reverse transcriptase, TCR beta cDNA was made from about 500 ng of total RNA. Amplification in three nested multiplex PCR rounds with slightly modified ARM-PCR gave rise to TCR beta libraries. For approximately 10 cycles apiece, the opening two PCR rounds ran with TRBV1-TRBV30 forward primers and a C-beta reverse primer. TCRdb reanalysed the multiplex PCR reads using MiXCR and keeps one entry per CDR3 protein. Among about 330,000 distinct CDR3 sequences listed, roughly two thirds were seen once. Blood RNA came from unsorted whole blood; germline DNA was also extracted. The material sequenced was peripheral blood. The receptors originated from a man in his forties with primary liver carcinoma and hepatitis B virus infection.

This sequence joins TRBV4-1 and TRBJ2-7, with 9 positions matching TRBD2. The CDR3 is 15 amino acids. The V gene's germline CDR1 is MGHRA and CDR2 YSYEKL. The V and J ends lost 4 bases and 3 bases, in that order; junction bases with no gene match: 7. The CDR3 region has the DNA TGCGCCAGCAGCCCAGCCGGCGGGGGGGACTACGAGCAGTACTTC. Translating gives CASSPAGGGDYEQYF.

This clonotype was observed many times. The rearrangement joins TRBV4-3 to TRBJ2-5; D might be TRBD2 (5 bases). The V end lost 4 bases, the J end lost 4 bases, and 13 bases lay between the germline ends. The CDR3 spans 14 residues. CDR1 LGHNA and CDR2 YSLEER come from the germline V gene. For the CDR3, the DNA is TGCGCCAGCAGCCTTACTGCAACTAGAGAGACCCAGTACTTC. The encoded protein is CASSLTATRETQYF.

This clonotype was detected only a few times. The V and J genes are TRBV15 and TRBJ2-1; tentatively, D is TRBD1 (5 bases). The germline V and J ends were trimmed by 2 bases and 1 base, with 21 bases remaining between them. This CDR3 contains 19 residues. From germline, CDR1 is LNHNV and CDR2 YYDKDF (reference sequence). In nucleotides, the CDR3 is TGTGCCACCAGCAGAAGACAGCCCCAGTTGAGGTCGTCCTACAATGAGCAGTTCTTC. This gives the protein CATSRRQPQLRSSYNEQFF.

This clonotype showed up just once. One end of the junction fails to match germline, which may point to a read error. The gene calls are TRBV11-2 and TRBJ2-1; weak D call: TRBD2 (6 bases). This CDR3 region has 14 residues. CDR1 and CDR2 from the germline V gene are SGHAT and FQNNGV. The CDR3 reads CASSFSHGSNEKFF. The CDR3 coding sequence is TGTGCCAGCAGCTTCAGTCACGGGAGCAATGAGAAGTTCTTC.

V gene TRBV12-3 or TRBV12-4 combines with J gene TRBJ2-2, with 10 bases fitting TRBD2. Trimming removed 6 bases from V and 5 bases from J; junction bases left unmatched: 15. This CDR3 has 18 residues. The CDR3 bases are TGTGCCAGCAGGCCCCATAGGCTAGCGGGAGATCGGACCGGGGAGCTGTTTTTT. Its translation is CASRPHRLAGDRTGELFF.

The CDR3: CSARIAGPTDEQFF. The DNA for the CDR3 is TGCAGTGCTAGAATAGCGGGCCCGACAGACGAGCAGTTCTTC. This chain uses TRBV20-1 with TRBJ2-1; 7 bases are a match to TRBD2. Germline values: CDR1 DFQATT, CDR2 SNEGSKA (reference sequence). V gave up 2 bases and J gave up 10 bases; unmatched junction bases: 11. This CDR3 contains 14 residues.

Turning to this clonotype: The junction departs from germline at one end; a sequencing error may be responsible. The rearrangement joins TRBV11-3 to TRBJ1-1; TRBD1 agrees at 8 bases. This CDR3 spans 14 amino acids. The germline V gene has CDR1 SGHNT and CDR2 YENEEA. CDR3 sequence (DNA): TGTGCCAGCAGCTCAGGGGGCGCGGGCACTGTAGCTTTCTTT. Its protein is CASSSGGAGTVAFF.

Turning to this clonotype: An end of the junction does not agree with germline; a read error may underlie this. The rearrangement uses TRBV28 and TRBJ1-1; maybe TRBD1 (5 bases). The CDR3 is 15 residues long. Germline V gives CDR1 MDHEN, CDR2 SYDVKM. CDR3 amino acids: CACSFSGVGGTEAFF. The CDR3 nucleotides are TGTGCCTGCAGTTTTTCTGGGGTTGGGGGCACTGAAGCTTTCTTT.

A few counts support this clonotype. Relative to the germline gene, one junction end is altered; a read error may explain this. The V and J genes are TRBV7-9 and TRBJ1-2, with 10 bases that match TRBD1. CDR1 SEHNR and CDR2 FQNEAQ come from the germline V gene (reference sequence). This CDR3 is built from 13 residues. This CDR3 is CASSPDRGRGCTF. DNA of the CDR3: TGTGCCAGCAGCCCGGACAGGGGGAGAGGCTGCACTTTC.

As regards this clonotype: Here the CDR3 omits its conserved ending phenylalanine or tryptophan, so a read error is the likely source. The rearrangement links TRBV4-1 to TRBJ2-2; TRBD1 matches 10 bases. CDR1 MGHRA and CDR2 YSYEKL come from the germline V gene. This CDR3 comprises 16 residues. Here the CDR3 DNA reads TGTGCCAGCAACGATCTGGACAGGGGGTTAACCGTGGAGCTGTTTTCT. Its protein product is CASNDLDRGLTVELFS.

This clonotype showed up just once. Germline is not matched at one junction end, which may reflect a read error. The V gene is TRBV6-5, the J gene TRBJ2-5, with D perhaps TRBD2 (5 bases). The CDR3 covers 13 residues. The germline V gene encodes CDR1 MNHEY and CDR2 SVGAGI. This chain's CDR3 is CASSYRGREAQYF. As DNA, the CDR3 is TGTGCCAGTAGCTACCGGGGTAGAGAGGCCCAGTACTTC.

This clonotype appeared once. One base away lies a much larger clone, so this may be a sequencing read error. The chain combines TRBV4-2 with TRBJ2-3; 9 bases line up with TRBD1. Germline V gene data show CDR1 as LGHNA and CDR2 as YNFKEQ. Germline trimming cut 4 bases from V and 3 bases from J; bases unmatched to any gene: 8. This CDR3 has 16 residues. The CDR3 here is CASSLIGTGTTDTQYF. The CDR3 region has the DNA TGTGCCAGCAGCCTAATCGGGACAGGGACGACAGATACGCAGTATTTT.

In its sample, this clonotype was seen once. This chain links TRBV19 with TRBJ2-7; TRBD1 might be the D (6 bases). The V and J ends lost 5 bases and 3 bases respectively, with 20 bases between them. CDR1 is LNHDA and CDR2 is SQIVND in the germline V gene (reference sequence). The CDR3 extends over 16 amino acids. CDR3: CASSFTGDRSIYEQYF. The DNA of the CDR3 is TGTGCCAGTAGTTTCACTGGTGACAGGTCCATCTACGAGCAGTACTTC.

Points on this clonotype: A much larger clone lies a single base off, so this may be a read error. This sequence joins TRBV6-5 and TRBJ1-6; 7 positions match TRBD1. The CDR3 loop spans 16 amino acids. CDR1 is MNHEY and CDR2 is SVGAGI in the germline V gene. CDR3 sequence (DNA): TGTGCCAGCAGTCTCGAATTAGGGGGCCTGGGGTCACCCCTCCAGTTT. This codes for CASSLELGGLGSPLQF.

Comment on this clonotype: A much larger clonotype is one base distant, so this may be a read error. This sequence joins TRBV6-2 or TRBV6-3 and TRBJ1-4, with D unclear. Between the trimmed V and J ends, which lost 7 bases and 2 bases, there was a span of 14 bases. This CDR3 is 15 amino acids long. CDR1 and CDR2 from the germline V gene are MNHEY and SVGEGT. DNA of the CDR3: TGTGCCAGCAATGGAGAACTCCGGACTAATGAAAAACTGTTTTTT. Residues: CASNGELRTNEKLFF.

The chain carries TRBV11-2 and TRBJ2-1; D not certain. V dropped 5 bases and J dropped 3 bases, with 17 bases sitting between them. The CDR3 spans 16 residues. Germline lookup yields CDR1 SGHAT and CDR2 FQNNGV. The DNA for the CDR3 is TGTGCCAGCAGCCCATTAAACGTGAAGAACTACAATGAGCAGTTCTTC. It translates to CASSPLNVKNYNEQFF.

This clonotype was observed a handful of times. This chain uses TRBV5-1 with TRBJ1-5; TRBD1 is a possible D gene (5 bases). The ends were cut back, 0 bases at V and 6 bases at J, with 16 bases in the middle. CDR3 length: 16 amino acids. In germline, CDR1 is SGHRS, CDR2 YFSETQ. In nucleotides, the CDR3 is TGCGCCAGCAGCTTGGAGGGGACCGTGGAGGGTCAGCCCCAGCATTTT. Its translation: CASSLEGTVEGQPQHF.

This clonotype has more than one count but fewer than ten. V usage is TRBV4-1 and J usage is TRBJ1-1, with 8 bases matching TRBD1. Germline-derived CDR1 and CDR2 are MGHRA and YSYEKL. V lost 3 bases and J lost 1; bases outside the gene matches: 7. CDR3 length: 16 amino acids. CDR3 sequence reads: CASSHRQGIGNTEAFF. For the CDR3, the DNA is TGCGCCAGCAGCCACCGACAGGGGATAGGGAACACTGAAGCTTTCTTT.

In its sample, this clonotype was seen many times. DNA of the CDR3: TGCGCCAGCAGCCAAGGACAGTCATCCTACGAGCAGTACTTC. This translates into CASSQGQSSYEQYF. This chain connects TRBV4-3 to TRBJ2-7; D perhaps matches TRBD1 (5 bases). The CDR3 is made up of 14 amino acids. V lost 1 base and J 1 base, leaving 8 bases between the germline ends. Germline V gene lookup returns CDR1 LGHNA and CDR2 YSLEER.

To note about this clonotype: A much larger clone differs from this one at a single base, so this may be a read error. The chain recombines TRBV10-3 with TRBJ2-5, with D possibly being TRBD1 or TRBD2 (5 bases each). The CDR3 sequence is 15 residues long. Germline-derived CDR1 and CDR2 are ENHRY and SYGVKD. CDR3 protein: CATARGAKSQETHYF. In DNA, the CDR3 is TGTGCCACCGCGCGAGGGGCCAAATCCCAAGAGACCCATTACTTC.

The chain joins TRBV4-3 to TRBJ2-7; tentatively, D is TRBD2 (6 bases). In germline, CDR1 is LGHNA, CDR2 YSLEER. The V and J ends lost 0 bases and 4 bases respectively, with 16 bases between them. This CDR3 is 16 amino acids long. The chain's CDR3 is CASSQEASRRAYEQYF. The CDR3 region has the DNA TGCGCCAGCAGCCAAGAGGCTAGCAGGAGGGCTTACGAGCAGTACTTC.

This clonotype came up many times. The V gene is TRBV10-1, the J gene TRBJ2-2, with D possibly TRBD2 on 5 matching bases. V shed 5 bases and J shed 4 bases, with 8 bases lying between them. CDR1 is WNHNN, CDR2 SYGVQD, per germline (reference sequence). The CDR3 is 13 residues long. CDR3: CASSPSGTGELFF. In DNA form, the CDR3 reads TGCGCCAGCAGTCCCAGCGGCACCGGGGAGCTGTTTTTT.

On this clonotype itself: No conserved phenylalanine or tryptophan is present at the end of the CDR3, so a read error is the likely explanation. Because the CDR3's place on the DNA is in doubt, the DNA is left out and the CDR3 is given as listed by TCRdb. The chain combines TRBV6-2 or TRBV6-3 with TRBJ2-3; TRBD2 is the table's D call and was not checked against the DNA. The length of the CDR3 is 14 amino acids, counting both ends. Germline CDR1 reads MNHEY; CDR2 reads SVGEGT. CDR3 loop: CASSPRLGADTRYL.

Of note for this clonotype: At one end the junction does not follow the germline gene, possibly because of a read error. The chain links TRBV28 to TRBJ2-2; 7 nucleotides align to TRBD1. Germline-derived CDR1 and CDR2 are MDHEN and SYDVKM. The CDR3 is made up of 15 amino acids. CDR3 bases: TGTACCAGCAGACAAACAGGGGTGGGCACCGGGGAGCTGTTTTTT. Amino acid sequence: CTSRQTGVGTGELFF.